Listed below are T cell receptor beta chains from one sample, sequenced in a study of T cells after somatic rescue of genetic block. Sequenced by immunoSEQ multiplex PCR; TCRdb stores in-frame clones only, minus some. The sample shows 70,000 to 85,000 clones, around 90% of them seen only once. Sequences were obtained from peripheral blood mononuclear cells (PBMCs). These receptors were obtained from a man aged 25 to 40. The CDR3 runs from the conserved cysteine through the conserved F or W. D genes are given only for firm matches. Not all rows give a size; the values are once, few, many and, for expanded clones, a class.

V gene,D gene,clone size,J gene,CDR3 protein,CDR3 DNA
TRBV7-2,.,.,TRBJ2-5,CASRPGGSQETQYF,TGTGCCAGCAGGCCGGGGGGCAGTCAAGAGACCCAGTACTTC
TRBV13,.,once,TRBJ1-5,CASSLRPRREPQHF,TGTGCCAGCAGCTTAAGGCCGAGGAGGGAGCCCCAGCATTTT
TRBV28,TRBD1,.,TRBJ1-5,CASRSTGGVDQPQHF,TGTGCCAGCAGGTCGACAGGGGGGGTAGATCAGCCCCAGCATTTT
TRBV10-3,TRBD2,.,TRBJ2-3,CAIMRSGRAGDTQYF,TGTGCCATCATGCGTAGCGGGAGGGCCGGAGATACGCAGTATTTT
TRBV10-1,TRBD1,few,TRBJ1-1,CASSEGTENTEAFF,TGCGCCAGCAGCGAAGGGACAGAGAACACTGAAGCTTTCTTT
TRBV4-1,.,.,TRBJ2-2,CASRREWGRVTGELFF,TGCGCCAGCAGGCGAGAGTGGGGGCGGGTCACCGGGGAGCTGTTTTTT
TRBV9,.,.,TRBJ2-6,CASSVAGGTGANVLTF,TGTGCCAGCAGCGTAGCTGGCGGTACCGGGGCCAACGTCCTGACTTTC
TRBV28,TRBD1,once,TRBJ2-1,CASSIGPRDRGYNEQFF,TGTGCCAGCTCGATAGGACCGCGGGACAGGGGCTACAATGAGCAGTTCTTC
TRBV6-6,TRBD2,.,TRBJ2-7,CASSYVASGAYEQYF,TGTGCCAGCAGTTACGTCGCTAGCGGGGCCTACGAGCAGTACTTC
TRBV6-5,.,once,TRBJ2-3,CASSYLRSGDTQYF,TGTGCCAGCAGTTATCTCAGAAGCGGAGATACGCAGTATTTT
TRBV13,.,.,TRBJ2-7,CASSLGDPTPSYEQYF,TGTGCCAGCAGCTTAGGCGATCCTACCCCCTCCTACGAGCAGTACTTC
TRBV13,.,.,TRBJ2-7,CASSLTLTAFSYEQYF,TGTGCCAGCAGCTTAACGCTGACAGCCTTTTCCTACGAGCAGTACTTC
TRBV27,TRBD2,few,TRBJ2-1,CASSFVGLAGSSYNEQFF,TGTGCCAGCAGTTTTGTGGGACTAGCAGGTAGCTCCTACAATGAGCAGTTCTTC
TRBV28,.,.,TRBJ1-4,CASSLRSLLATNEKLFF,TGTGCCAGCAGTTTACGAAGCCTACTGGCAACTAATGAAAAACTGTTTTTT
TRBV6-5,.,once,TRBJ1-4,CASSGMGPEGEKLFF,TGTGCCAGCAGTGGCATGGGCCCAGAGGGTGAAAAACTGTTTTTT
TRBV5-4,TRBD2,.,TRBJ2-7,CASSSLGHSGNVKYEQYF,TGTGCCAGCAGCTCGCTGGGCCATAGCGGGAATGTTAAGTACGAGCAGTACTTC
TRBV2,.,.,TRBJ2-5,CASSETQTPETQYF,TGTGCCAGCAGCGAGACTCAGACCCCAGAGACCCAGTACTTC
TRBV4-3,.,.,TRBJ2-1,CASSQDSGGHNEQFF,TGCGCCAGCAGCCAAGATTCCGGCGGACACAATGAGCAGTTCTTC
TRBV6-6,.,.,TRBJ1-4,CASSYVRVNEKLFF,TGTGCCAGCAGTTATGTCAGGGTTAATGAAAAACTGTTTTTT
TRBV7-3,.,.,TRBJ2-1,CASSLSPSDDEQFF,TGTGCCAGCAGCTTAAGTCCTAGTGACGATGAGCAGTTCTTC
TRBV5-1,.,.,TRBJ1-3,CASSLGRSSPNTIYF,TGCGCCAGCAGCTTAGGAAGGTCATCGCCAAACACCATATATTTT
TRBV16,.,.,TRBJ1-1,CASSQSYRNTEAFF,TGTGCCAGCAGCCAATCGTACAGGAACACTGAAGCTTTCTTT
TRBV7-2,.,.,TRBJ2-1,CASSLIQGPYNEQFF,TGTGCCAGCAGCTTAATACAGGGCCCTTACAATGAGCAGTTCTTC
TRBV4-1,.,.,TRBJ2-3,CASSQGTRKDTQYF,TGCGCCAGCAGCCAAGGGACTCGGAAGGATACGCAGTATTTT
TRBV5-5,.,.,TRBJ1-1,CASSQHEDTLWNTEAFF,TGTGCCAGCAGCCAGCACGAGGACACCCTCTGGAACACTGAAGCTTTCTTT
TRBV30,.,.,TRBJ2-7,CAWSRSGQNYEQYF,TGTGCCTGGAGTCGTAGCGGACAGAACTACGAGCAGTACTTC
TRBV9,TRBD1,.,TRBJ2-7,CASSVGGTGYEQYF,TGCGCCAGCAGCGTAGGCGGGACAGGGTACGAGCAGTACTTC
TRBV5-6,.,few,TRBJ1-1,CASSLAPGNTEAFF,TGTGCCAGCAGCTTGGCCCCCGGGAACACTGAAGCTTTCTTT
TRBV5-1,TRBD2,once,TRBJ2-7,CASSGGVPSYEQYF,TGCGCCAGCAGCGGGGGGGTTCCCTCCTACGAGCAGTACTTC
TRBV7-9,.,.,TRBJ2-3,CASSQGTDSTDTQYF,TGTGCCAGCAGTCAGGGGACCGATAGCACAGATACGCAGTATTTT
TRBV6-5,.,.,TRBJ2-7,CASSLGRASRNEQYF,TGTGCCAGCAGCCTGGGGCGGGCCTCTAGGAACGAGCAGTACTTC
TRBV5-1,.,.,TRBJ2-6,CASSLLPGLNSGANVLTF,TGCGCCAGCAGCTTACTACCGGGACTTAATTCTGGGGCCAACGTCCTGACTTTC
TRBV11-2,.,.,TRBJ2-5,CASSLLTPLYQETQYF,TGTGCCAGCAGCTTACTCACCCCCCTCTACCAAGAGACCCAGTACTTC
TRBV5-1,.,.,TRBJ2-7,CASSKDGTYEQYF,TGCGCCAGCAGCAAGGACGGAACCTACGAGCAGTACTTC
TRBV5-1,TRBD2,.,TRBJ2-3,CASSLEGTSGSTDTQYF,TGCGCCAGCAGCTTGGAAGGGACTAGCGGGAGCACAGATACGCAGTATTTT
TRBV5-1,.,.,TRBJ1-4,CASRGGGNTPNEKLFF,TGCGCCAGCAGAGGTGGGGGGAACACCCCTAATGAAAAACTGTTTTTT
TRBV27,.,.,TRBJ2-5,CASSLGQKETQYF,TGTGCCAGCAGTTTAGGACAGAAAGAGACCCAGTACTTC
TRBV6-5,.,.,TRBJ2-7,CASSYDGTPTYEQYF,TGTGCCAGCAGTTACGATGGGACACCAACCTACGAGCAGTACTTC
TRBV5-4,.,.,TRBJ2-7,CASSLGLGTRDEQYF,TGTGCCAGCAGCTTAGGACTAGGGACAAGGGACGAGCAGTACTTC
TRBV30,TRBD1,.,TRBJ2-7,CAWLNRGPPGEQYF,TGTGCCTGGCTAAACAGGGGTCCTCCTGGCGAGCAGTACTTC
TRBV19,.,.,TRBJ2-3,CASSIAGPYTDTQYF,TGTGCCAGTAGTATAGCGGGGCCCTACACAGATACGCAGTATTTT
TRBV18,TRBD1,.,TRBJ1-1,CASSPAGGAGGTEAFF,TGTGCCAGCTCACCAGCAGGGGGCGCAGGGGGGACTGAAGCTTTCTTT
TRBV2,.,.,TRBJ2-7,CASSPGQTYEQYF,TGTGCCAGCAGTCCCGGACAGACCTACGAGCAGTACTTC
TRBV6-1,TRBD1,.,TRBJ1-5,CASSELTGGQGHQPQHF,TGTGCCAGCAGTGAACTAACCGGGGGACAGGGTCATCAGCCCCAGCATTTT
TRBV11-3,.,.,TRBJ2-7,CASSLEWSYEQYF,TGTGCCAGCAGCTTAGAATGGAGCTACGAGCAGTACTTC
TRBV5-1,.,once,TRBJ2-7,CASSLAWGDDEQYF,TGCGCCAGCAGCTTGGCGTGGGGTGACGACGAGCAGTACTTC
TRBV6-5,TRBD1,.,TRBJ2-1,CASSRTGGRNEQFF,TGTGCCAGCAGCCGGACAGGGGGCAGGAATGAGCAGTTCTTC
TRBV10-2,TRBD2,.,TRBJ2-5,CASSASGRALETQYF,TGCGCCAGCAGTGCCTCCGGGAGGGCCCTTGAGACCCAGTACTTC
TRBV25-1,TRBD2,.,TRBJ2-3,CASSLAGVDTQYF,TGTGCCAGCTCTCTAGCGGGAGTAGATACGCAGTATTTT
TRBV7-6,.,.,TRBJ1-4,CASSLQGHEKLFF,TGTGCCAGCAGCTTACAGGGTCATGAAAAACTGTTTTTT
TRBV9,TRBD2,.,TRBJ2-2,CASSPRGAGGGELFF,TGTGCCAGCAGCCCCCGCGGGGCGGGGGGTGGGGAGCTGTTTTTT
TRBV6-5,TRBD2,.,TRBJ2-1,CASSYSGGRAHEQFF,TGTGCCAGCAGTTACTCCGGCGGGAGGGCACATGAGCAGTTCTTC
TRBV6-4,TRBD1,few,TRBJ2-7,CASSGTGGRYEQYF,TGTGCCAGCAGTGGGACAGGGGGCCGGTACGAGCAGTACTTC
TRBV29-1,TRBD1,.,TRBJ1-2,CSVATGVGNYGYTF,TGCAGCGTCGCCACAGGGGTCGGCAACTATGGCTACACCTTC
TRBV11-2,.,.,TRBJ2-1,CASSFVTSREQFF,TGTGCCAGCAGCTTCGTGACTAGTCGCGAGCAGTTCTTC
TRBV19,.,.,TRBJ2-7,CASSISPGGYEQYF,TGTGCCAGTAGTATAAGTCCGGGTGGTTACGAGCAGTACTTC
TRBV7-6,TRBD1,.,TRBJ1-2,CASSLRQGANYGYTF,TGTGCCAGCAGCCTGAGACAGGGCGCTAACTATGGCTACACCTTC
TRBV19,TRBD1,.,TRBJ2-7,CASSSTGGYHYEQYF,TGTGCCAGTAGTTCCACAGGGGGTTATCACTACGAGCAGTACTTC
TRBV13,.,once,TRBJ1-3,CASSLSPGTRNTIYF,TGTGCCAGCAGCTTGAGTCCCGGGACCCGGAACACCATATATTTT